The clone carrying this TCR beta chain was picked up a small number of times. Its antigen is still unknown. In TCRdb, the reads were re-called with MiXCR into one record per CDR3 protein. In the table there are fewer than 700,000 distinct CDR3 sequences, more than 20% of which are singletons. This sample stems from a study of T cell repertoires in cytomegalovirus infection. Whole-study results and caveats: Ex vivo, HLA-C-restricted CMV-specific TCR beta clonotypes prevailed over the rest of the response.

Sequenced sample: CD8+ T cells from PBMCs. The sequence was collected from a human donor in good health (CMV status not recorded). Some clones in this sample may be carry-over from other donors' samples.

CDR3: CSLGQGMQETQYF. In DNA form, the CDR3 reads TGCAGCCTGGGACAGGGTATGCAAGAGACCCAGTACTTC. The chain recombines TRBV20-1 with TRBJ2-5, with 9 nucleotides matching TRBD1. This CDR3 comprises 13 residues. Germline V gene lookup returns CDR1 DFQATT and CDR2 SNEGSKA (reference sequence).